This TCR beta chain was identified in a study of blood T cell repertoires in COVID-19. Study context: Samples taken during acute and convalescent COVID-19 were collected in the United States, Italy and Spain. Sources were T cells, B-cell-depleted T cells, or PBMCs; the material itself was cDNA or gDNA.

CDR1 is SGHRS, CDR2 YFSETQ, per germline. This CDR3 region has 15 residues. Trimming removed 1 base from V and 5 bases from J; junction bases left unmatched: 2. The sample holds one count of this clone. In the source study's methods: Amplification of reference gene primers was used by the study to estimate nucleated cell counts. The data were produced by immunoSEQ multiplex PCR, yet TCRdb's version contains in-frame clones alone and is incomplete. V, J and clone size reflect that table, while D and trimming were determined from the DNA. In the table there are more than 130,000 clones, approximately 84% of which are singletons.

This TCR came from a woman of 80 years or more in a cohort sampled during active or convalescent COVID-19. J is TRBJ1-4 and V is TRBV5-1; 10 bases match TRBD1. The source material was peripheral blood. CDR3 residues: CASSLLGQGNEKLFF. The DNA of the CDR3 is TGCGCCAGCAGCTTGTTGGGACAGGGGAATGAAAAACTGTTTTTT.